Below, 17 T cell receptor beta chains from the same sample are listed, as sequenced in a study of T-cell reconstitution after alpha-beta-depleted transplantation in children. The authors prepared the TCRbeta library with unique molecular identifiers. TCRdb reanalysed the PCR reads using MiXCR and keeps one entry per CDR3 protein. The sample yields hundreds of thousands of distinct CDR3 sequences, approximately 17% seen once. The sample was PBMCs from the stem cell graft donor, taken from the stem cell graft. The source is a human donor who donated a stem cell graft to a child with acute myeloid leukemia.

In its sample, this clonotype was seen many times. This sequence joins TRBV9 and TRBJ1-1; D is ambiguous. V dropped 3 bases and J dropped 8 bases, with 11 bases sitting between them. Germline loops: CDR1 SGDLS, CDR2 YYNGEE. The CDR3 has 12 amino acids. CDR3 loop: CASSAATEEAFF. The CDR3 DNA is TGTGCCAGCAGCGCTGCCACAGAGGAAGCTTTCTTT.

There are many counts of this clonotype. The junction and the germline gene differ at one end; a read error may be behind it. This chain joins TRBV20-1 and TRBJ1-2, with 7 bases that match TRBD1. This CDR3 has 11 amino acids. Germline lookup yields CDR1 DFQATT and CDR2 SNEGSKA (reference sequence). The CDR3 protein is CSARSVQGDAF. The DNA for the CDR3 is TGCAGTGCTAGATCCGTCCAGGGGGACGCCTTC.

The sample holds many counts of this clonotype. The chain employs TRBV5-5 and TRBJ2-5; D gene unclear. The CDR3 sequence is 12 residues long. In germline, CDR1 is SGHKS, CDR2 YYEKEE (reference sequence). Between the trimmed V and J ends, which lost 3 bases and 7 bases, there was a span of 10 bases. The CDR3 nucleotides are TGTGCCAGCAGCTCGGACCCCGGGACCCAGTACTTC. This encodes CASSSDPGTQYF.

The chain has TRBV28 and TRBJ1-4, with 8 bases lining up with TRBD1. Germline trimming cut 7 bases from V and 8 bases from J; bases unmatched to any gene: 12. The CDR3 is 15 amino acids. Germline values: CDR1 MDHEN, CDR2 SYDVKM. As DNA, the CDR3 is TGTGCCAGCACCTACCAGGACAGGGCGGGAGAAAAACTGTTTTTT. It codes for CASTYQDRAGEKLFF.

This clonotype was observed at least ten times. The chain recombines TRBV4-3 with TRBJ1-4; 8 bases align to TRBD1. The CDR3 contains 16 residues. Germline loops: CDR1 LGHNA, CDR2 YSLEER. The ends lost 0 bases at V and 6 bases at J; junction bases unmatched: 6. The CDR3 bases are TGCGCCAGCAGCCAAGACAGGGGGCGAGAGGATGAAAAACTGTTTTTT. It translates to CASSQDRGREDEKLFF.

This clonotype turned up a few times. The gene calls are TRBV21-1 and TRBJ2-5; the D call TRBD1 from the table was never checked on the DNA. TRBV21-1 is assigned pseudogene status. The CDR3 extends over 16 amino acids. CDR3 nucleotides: TGTGCCAGCAGCAGTATCAAATCGGGGCTTGGAAAGACCCAGTACTTC. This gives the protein CASSSIKSGLGKTQYF.

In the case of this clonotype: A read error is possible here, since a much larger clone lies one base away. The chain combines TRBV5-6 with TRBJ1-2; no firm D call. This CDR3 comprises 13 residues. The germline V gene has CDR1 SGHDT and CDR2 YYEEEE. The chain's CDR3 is CASSLELNYGHTF. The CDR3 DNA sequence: TGTGCCAGCAGCTTGGAGTTGAACTATGGCCACACCTTC.

CDR3 DNA sequence: TGTGCCAGCAGTGGGACTAGCGTTTGGAATTTGGAGACCCAGTACTTC. It translates to CASSGTSVWNLETQYF. The V call is TRBV7-9, the J call TRBJ2-5, with 10 bases lining up with TRBD2. The CDR3 is 16 residues long. CDR1 SEHNR and CDR2 FQNEAQ come from the germline V gene (reference sequence). V trimming: 6 bases; J trimming: 5 bases; junction bases outside the gene matches: 12.

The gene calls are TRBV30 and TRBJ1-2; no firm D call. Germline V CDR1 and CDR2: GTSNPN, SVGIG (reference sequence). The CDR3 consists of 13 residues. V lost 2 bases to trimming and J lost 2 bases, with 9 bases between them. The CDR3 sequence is CAWSLASNYGYTF. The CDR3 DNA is TGTGCCTGGAGTCTCGCTTCAAACTATGGCTACACCTTC.

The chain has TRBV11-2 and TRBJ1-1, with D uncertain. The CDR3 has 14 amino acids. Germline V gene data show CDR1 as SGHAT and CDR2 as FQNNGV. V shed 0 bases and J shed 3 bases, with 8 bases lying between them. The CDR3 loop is CASSLEMRDTEAFF. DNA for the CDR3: TGTGCCAGCAGCTTAGAGATGCGGGACACTGAAGCTTTCTTT.

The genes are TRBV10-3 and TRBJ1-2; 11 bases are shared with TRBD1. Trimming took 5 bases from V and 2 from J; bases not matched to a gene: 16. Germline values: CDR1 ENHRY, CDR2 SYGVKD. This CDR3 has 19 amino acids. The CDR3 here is CAISLEWGGTGGQNYGYTF. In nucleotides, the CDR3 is TGTGCCATCAGTTTAGAATGGGGAGGGACAGGGGGACAAAACTATGGCTACACCTTC.

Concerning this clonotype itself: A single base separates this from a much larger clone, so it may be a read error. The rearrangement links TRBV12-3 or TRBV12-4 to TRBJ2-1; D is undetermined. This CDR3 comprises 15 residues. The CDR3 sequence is CVSSFGHSSYNEQFF. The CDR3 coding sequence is TGTGTCAGCAGTTTCGGTCATAGCTCCTACAATGAGCAGTTCTTC.

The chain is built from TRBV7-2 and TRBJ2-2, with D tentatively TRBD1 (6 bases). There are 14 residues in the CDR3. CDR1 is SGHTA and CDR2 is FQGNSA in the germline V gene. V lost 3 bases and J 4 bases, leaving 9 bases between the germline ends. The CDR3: CASSFQGFTGELFF. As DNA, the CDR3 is TGTGCCAGCAGCTTTCAGGGGTTCACCGGGGAGCTGTTTTTT.

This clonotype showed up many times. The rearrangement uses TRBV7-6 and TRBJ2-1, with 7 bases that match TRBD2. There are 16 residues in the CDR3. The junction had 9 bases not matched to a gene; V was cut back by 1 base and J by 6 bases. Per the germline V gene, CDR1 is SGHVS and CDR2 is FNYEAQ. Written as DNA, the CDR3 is TGTGCCAGCAGCTTAGTGGGGATAGCGGGTACCAATGAGCAGTTCTTC. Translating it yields CASSLVGIAGTNEQFF. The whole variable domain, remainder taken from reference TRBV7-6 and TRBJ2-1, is GAGVSQSPRYKVTKRGQDVALRCDPISGHVSLYWYRQALGQGPEFLTYFNYEAQQDKSGLPNDRFSAERPEGSISTLTIQRTEQRDSAMYRCASSLVGIAGTNEQFFGPGTRLTVL.

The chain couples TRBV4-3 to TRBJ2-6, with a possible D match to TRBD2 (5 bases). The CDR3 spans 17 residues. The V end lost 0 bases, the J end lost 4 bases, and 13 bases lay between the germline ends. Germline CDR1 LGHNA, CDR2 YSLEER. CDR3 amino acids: CASSQENVGVGANVLTF. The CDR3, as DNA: TGCGCCAGCAGCCAAGAGAACGTGGGAGTAGGGGCCAACGTCCTGACTTTC.

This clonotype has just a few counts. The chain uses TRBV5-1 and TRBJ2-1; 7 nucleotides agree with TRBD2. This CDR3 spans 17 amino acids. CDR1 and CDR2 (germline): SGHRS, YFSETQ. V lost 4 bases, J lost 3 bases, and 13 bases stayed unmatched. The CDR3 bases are TGCGCCAGCAGCCTACACAGCGGGAAAACCGACTACAATGAGCAGTTCTTC. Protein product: CASSLHSGKTDYNEQFF.

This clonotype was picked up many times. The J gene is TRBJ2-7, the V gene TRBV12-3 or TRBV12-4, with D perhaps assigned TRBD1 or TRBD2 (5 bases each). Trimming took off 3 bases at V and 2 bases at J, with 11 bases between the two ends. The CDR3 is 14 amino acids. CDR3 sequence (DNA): TGTGCCAGCAGTTTGGGGACCGCAACCTACGAGCAGTACTTC. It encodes CASSLGTATYEQYF.